This TCR beta chain comes out of a study of OX40 agonist ivuxolimab in advanced cancers. General study points: Antigen specificity was not determined for the expanded peripheral T cells. Dose levels from 0.1 to 3.0 mg/kg saw CD4+ and CD8+ blood T cells expand clonally by week 6.

Measured with immunoSEQ multiplex PCR; TCRdb has only the in-frame clones, and not every one. The repertoire holds 50,000 or so clones, with approximately 90% as singletons. The CDR3 contains 13 residues. Germline V lookup: CDR1 MNHEY, CDR2 SVGAGI. The V gene lost 7 bases and the J gene lost 6 bases, with 15 bases spanning the gap. As regards this clone: Its antigen is still unknown.

The sequence was obtained from an adult with an advanced solid tumor such as melanoma, head and neck, liver or kidney cancer. The rearrangement joins TRBV6-5 to TRBJ1-1; D is undetermined. Sequenced here: CD4+ or CD8+ T cells sorted from blood, sampled in a trial of the OX40 agonist ivuxolimab. This chain's CDR3 is CASTNSWISEAFF. CDR3 bases: TGTGCCAGCACCAACTCGTGGATCTCTGAAGCTTTCTTT.